The sequence of this T cell receptor (beta chain) was determined in a study of blood T cell repertoires in COVID-19. Study summary: Both acute and convalescent COVID-19 samples were obtained from the United States, Italy and Spain. PBMCs, B-cell-depleted T cells, or T cells provided the cDNA or gDNA that made up the material.

This clone is a singleton in its sample. The authors' processing: The authors estimated nucleated cell counts from reference gene primer amplification. Measured with immunoSEQ multiplex PCR; TCRdb has only the in-frame clones, and not every one. The V and J calls and clone size are taken from that table; D and trimming were inferred from the DNA. The repertoire has over 150,000 clones, roughly 86% of them found once; the top ten carry around 0.6%. Between the trimmed V and J ends, which lost 2 bases and 6 bases, there was a span of 11 bases. This CDR3 spans 14 amino acids. Germline V gives CDR1 LGHNA, CDR2 YNFKEQ. Patients in Seattle were enrolled during active infection, then followed longitudinally.

This TCR was recovered from a man between 60 and 75 years old with COVID-19, enrolled during active disease. Sequencing used peripheral blood. The chain is built from TRBV4-2 and TRBJ1-5; possible D gene TRBD1, 6 bases. CDR3 loop: CASSQYRDTQPQHF. DNA for the CDR3: TGTGCCAGCAGCCAATACAGGGATACTCAGCCCCAGCATTTT.